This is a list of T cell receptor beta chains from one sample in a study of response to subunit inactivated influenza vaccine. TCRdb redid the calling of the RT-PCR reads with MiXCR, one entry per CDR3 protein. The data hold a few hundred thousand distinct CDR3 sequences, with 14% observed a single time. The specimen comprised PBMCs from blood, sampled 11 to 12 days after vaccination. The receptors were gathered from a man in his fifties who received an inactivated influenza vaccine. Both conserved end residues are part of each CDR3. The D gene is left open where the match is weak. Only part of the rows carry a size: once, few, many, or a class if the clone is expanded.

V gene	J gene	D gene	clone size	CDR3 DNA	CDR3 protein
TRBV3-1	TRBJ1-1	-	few	TGTGCCAGCAGCCGTCTCGGCGGAGGGCCGAACACTGAAGCTTTCTTT	CASSRLGGGPNTEAFF
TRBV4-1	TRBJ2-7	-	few	TGCGCCAGCAGCCAAGCACAGGGTCTGTACGAGCAGTACTTC	CASSQAQGLYEQYF
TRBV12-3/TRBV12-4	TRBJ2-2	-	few	TGTGCCAGCAGGGCTGCCGGGGGATCGGGGGAGCTGTTTTTT	CASRAAGGSGELFF
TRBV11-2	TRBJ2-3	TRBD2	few	TGTGCCAGCAGCTTAGTGGCTAGCGGGGCTAGGAGCACAGATACGCAGTATTTT	CASSLVASGARSTDTQYF
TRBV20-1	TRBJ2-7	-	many	TGCAGTGCTCCTTCCCCGTACGAGCAGTACTTC	CSAPSPYEQYF
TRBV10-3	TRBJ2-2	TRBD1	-	TGTGCCATCAGGGAGGTACAGGGGGCTTACACCGGGGAGCTGTTTTTT	CAIREVQGAYTGELFF
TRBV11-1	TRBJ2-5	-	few	TGTGCCAGCAGCTTAGAACCAGCGCGGACCCAGTACTTC	CASSLEPARTQYF
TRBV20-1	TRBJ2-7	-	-	TGCAGTGCTAGAGGGCCCGCGGCCTACGAGCAGTACTTC	CSARGPAAYEQYF
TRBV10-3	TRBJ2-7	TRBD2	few	TGTGCCACCGGGGGACTAGCGGGAAACGAGCAGTACTTC	CATGGLAGNEQYF
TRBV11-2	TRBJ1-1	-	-	TGTGCCAGCAGCCTCTCCCGGGTGTATACTGAAGCTTTCTTT	CASSLSRVYTEAFF
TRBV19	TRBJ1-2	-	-	TGTGCCAGTAGTATAGTAGAAGGCGGACGTTCCGATAACTATGGCTACACCTTC	CASSIVEGGRSDNYGYTF
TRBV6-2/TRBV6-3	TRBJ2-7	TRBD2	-	TGTGCCAGCAGTTACAAGGGCGGCGGGAGTCGGTACGAGCAGTACTTC	CASSYKGGGSRYEQYF
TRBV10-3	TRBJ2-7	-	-	TGTGCCATCAGAGGGAAAAGCTCCTACGAGCAGTACTTC	CAIRGKSSYEQYF
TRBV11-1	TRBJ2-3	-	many	TGTGCCAGCAGCCAAGGGCGGAAGGGACTTAGCACAGATACGCAGTATTTT	CASSQGRKGLSTDTQYF